Below, one T cell receptor beta chain is given with its context. Its target is not known. The sample comes from a study of shared clonotypes between healthy human individuals. The wider study: Each donor had three CD4 naive, three CD4 memory, two CD8 naive and one CD8 memory plate. Study findings and constraints: Naive subsets, compared against memory subsets, generally had larger estimated richness values. Shared across four donors were approximately 5% of the naive CD4 clonotypes.

Naive CD8 cells comprised CD45RO-negative, CCR7-positively selected cells, excluding terminally differentiated effector memory CD45RA+ cells. Healthy HIV-negative adults without recent acute infections or vaccinations served as donors. V was pared by 6 bases and J by 3 bases, with 10 bases of the junction left unmatched. Germline V gives CDR1 SGHAT, CDR2 FQNNGV. The CDR3 is 17 amino acids. Assay: immunoSEQ multiplex PCR; the TCRdb copy retains only in-frame clones and omits some. The table shows about 2 million clones, with about 94% occurring only once. The clonotype comes from a young man in good health. Sequenced material: naive CD8+ T cells sorted from blood. The chain combines TRBV11-2 with TRBJ2-7; 14 bases agree with TRBD2. For the CDR3, the DNA is TGTGCCAGCAGGGCGACTAGCGGGGGGGCGAATGGCTACGAGCAGTACTTC. This gives the protein CASRATSGGANGYEQYF.